The present T cell receptor beta chain was sequenced within a study of control samples from healthy donors and cancer patients. The V end lost 3 bases, the J end lost 0 bases, and 14 bases lay between the germline ends. The CDR3 sequence is 17 residues long. Germline-derived CDR1 and CDR2 are MDHEN and SYDVKM. Method: immunoSEQ multiplex PCR; TCRdb's copy keeps in-frame clones and lacks some. This sample yields about 92,000 clones, of which roughly four fifths are seen a single time; roughly 9.8% belongs to the top ten. This TCR was recovered from an older woman in good health. The sample taken for sequencing was blood. The genes are TRBV28 and TRBJ1-4, with unresolved D. The CDR3 bases are TGTGCCAGCAGTTTGGGAGTGGCGGTAGCAACTAATGAAAAACTGTTTTTT. This translates into CASSLGVAVATNEKLFF.